In its sample, the clone carrying this T cell receptor beta chain was seen a few times. The data originate from a study of blood T cell repertoires in COVID-19. Study summary: From the United States, Italy and Spain came samples of acute and convalescent COVID-19. T cells, B-cell-depleted T cells, or PBMCs supplied cDNA or gDNA.

This CDR3 region has 14 residues. Germline values: CDR1 MNHEY, CDR2 SVGAGI. V trimming: 3 bases; J trimming: 9 bases; junction bases outside the gene matches: 5. In the original analysis: Estimated nucleated cell counts came from reference gene primer amplification. Sequenced by immunoSEQ multiplex PCR; TCRdb stores in-frame clones only, minus some. The V and J calls and clone size come from that table; D and trimming were worked out from the DNA. Of about 88,000 clones listed, about 85% are singletons. The rearrangement uses TRBV6-5 and TRBJ1-6; 7 bases fit TRBD1. Material: peripheral blood. This clonotype was obtained from a woman aged 70-85 years with acute or convalescent COVID-19. The CDR3 spells CASSYDDRASPLHF. In nucleotides, the CDR3 is TGTGCCAGCAGTTATGACGACAGGGCTTCACCCCTCCACTTT.